The entry that follows covers one T cell receptor beta chain sequence. Its antigen is unknown. These data belong to a study of T cell responses to AZD1222 COVID-19 vaccine. Whole-study results and caveats: Donors skewed white British and female; clonal diversity was possibly underestimated. Close to half of spike-specific TCRs reportedly recognize unmutated variant regions. Only after the peak T cell response were repertoires sampled.

Clones were read by immunoSEQ multiplex PCR, and TCRdb kept only the in-frame ones, dropping some. The table includes 150,000 to 200,000 clones, over 85% detected once. CDR3 length equals 15 residues. Germline CDR1 and CDR2: KGHSH and LQKENI. V lost 0 bases and J 4 bases, leaving 12 bases between the germline ends. The clonotype was recovered from an adult who received the MenACWY meningococcal vaccine as a control. The chain is built from TRBV18 and TRBJ1-2; D remains ambiguous. The sequencing here drew on peripheral blood, taken 28 days after the second dose of the MenACWY control vaccine. The CDR3 DNA reads as TGTGCCAGCTCACCACCCCAAGATTCGCCCTATGGCTACACCTTC. As protein: CASSPPQDSPYGYTF.